A single T cell receptor beta chain is shown here with its context. Its antigen is as yet unknown. This record belongs to a study of identical twins. Study-wide results and caveats: Without tracking the same donors, conclusions rested on cross-sectional statistical analysis.

V lost 6 bases, J lost 0 bases, and 15 bases lay in between. CDR1 is DFQATT and CDR2 is SNEGSKA in the germline V gene (reference sequence). CDR3 size: 14 residues. A template switching step contributed a universal primer site, while unique molecular identifiers were present in the cDNA. From the 5' RACE reads, TCRdb called clonotypes with MiXCR, one entry per CDR3 protein. The table records about 500,000 distinct CDR3 sequences, 13% to 15% of them present only once. Another study also made use of these data, one on yellow fever vaccine responses in identical twins.

The clonotype originates from a woman younger than 35 in good health. V usage is TRBV20-1 and J usage is TRBJ2-7, with unresolved D. Sequenced: CD4+ T cells sorted from blood. CDR3: CSAKNTRTSYEQYF. The DNA for the CDR3 is TGCAGTGCCAAAAACACGAGGACCTCCTACGAGCAGTACTTC.